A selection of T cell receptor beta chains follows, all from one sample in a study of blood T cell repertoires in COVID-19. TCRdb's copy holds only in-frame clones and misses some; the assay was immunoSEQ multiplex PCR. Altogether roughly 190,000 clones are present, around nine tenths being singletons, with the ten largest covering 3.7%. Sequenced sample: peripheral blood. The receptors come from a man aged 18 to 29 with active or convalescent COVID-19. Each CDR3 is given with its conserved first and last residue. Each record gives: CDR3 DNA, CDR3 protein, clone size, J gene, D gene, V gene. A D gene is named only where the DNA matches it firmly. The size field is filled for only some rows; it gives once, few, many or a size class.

CDR3nt: TGTGCCAGCAGCTTAGAATGGGACAGGGGCCCTATCTACACCTTC
CDR3aa: CASSLEWDRGPIYTF
abundance: once
j_gene: TRBJ1-2
d_gene: TRBD1
v_gene: TRBV11-2

CDR3nt: TGTGCCAGCAGCTTCGGGAATTCACCCCTCCACTTT
CDR3aa: CASSFGNSPLHF
abundance: few
j_gene: TRBJ1-6
d_gene: .
v_gene: TRBV7-3

CDR3nt: TGTGCCAGCAGTACAGGGCCTCTCAAAGCTTTCTTT
CDR3aa: CASSTGPLKAFF
abundance: .
j_gene: TRBJ1-1
d_gene: .
v_gene: TRBV28

CDR3nt: TGTGCCAGGACGGGGGACAGGGTACATTCACCCCTCCACTTT
CDR3aa: CARTGDRVHSPLHF
abundance: once
j_gene: TRBJ1-6
d_gene: TRBD1
v_gene: TRBV3-1/TRBV3-2

CDR3nt: TGTGCCAGCAGCGAGGGGAGGGGGTACGACGGGGAGCTGTTTTTT
CDR3aa: CASSEGRGYDGELFF
abundance: .
j_gene: TRBJ2-2
d_gene: .
v_gene: TRBV7-3

CDR3nt: TGTGCCAGCAGCGGGGGAGGGATCTATGGCTACACCTTC
CDR3aa: CASSGGGIYGYTF
abundance: .
j_gene: TRBJ1-2
d_gene: .
v_gene: TRBV9

CDR3nt: TGTGCCAGCAGCTTCGGGACAACGTATGGCTACACCTTC
CDR3aa: CASSFGTTYGYTF
abundance: few
j_gene: TRBJ1-2
d_gene: .
v_gene: TRBV7-2

CDR3nt: TGCGCCAGCAGCCCAGCCCCCGTTGGACAGGGGTACTATGGCTACACCTTC
CDR3aa: CASSPAPVGQGYYGYTF
abundance: .
j_gene: TRBJ1-2
d_gene: TRBD1
v_gene: TRBV4-1

CDR3nt: TGTGCCAGCAGTTACTCTGCAGGGGTCGAAAAGCCCCAGCATTTT
CDR3aa: CASSYSAGVEKPQHF
abundance: .
j_gene: TRBJ1-5
d_gene: .
v_gene: TRBV6-6

CDR3nt: TGTGCCAGCTCACCACCTTCCGTATCTGAAGCTTTCTTT
CDR3aa: CASSPPSVSEAFF
abundance: few
j_gene: TRBJ1-1
d_gene: .
v_gene: TRBV18

CDR3nt: TGTGCCAGAAGCGGGGGACAGTTCTATGGCTACACCTTC
CDR3aa: CARSGGQFYGYTF
abundance: once
j_gene: TRBJ1-2
d_gene: TRBD1
v_gene: TRBV5-3

CDR3nt: TGTGCCAGCCGCTCCCCCGGGGGCACAGATACGCAGTATTTT
CDR3aa: CASRSPGGTDTQYF
abundance: .
j_gene: TRBJ2-3
d_gene: .
v_gene: TRBV19

CDR3nt: TGTGCCAGCAGCCCCTCGGCAGGGAATTATCAGCCCCAGCATTTT
CDR3aa: CASSPSAGNYQPQHF
abundance: .
j_gene: TRBJ1-5
d_gene: .
v_gene: TRBV6-4

CDR3nt: TGTGCCAGCAGCACCGGGACTAGCGGGGAGTACCAAGAGACCCAGTACTTC
CDR3aa: CASSTGTSGEYQETQYF
abundance: once
j_gene: TRBJ2-5
d_gene: TRBD2
v_gene: TRBV9

CDR3nt: TGTGCCAGCATCCCCCAGGGCGCCACTGAAGCTTTCTTT
CDR3aa: CASIPQGATEAFF
abundance: once
j_gene: TRBJ1-1
d_gene: .
v_gene: TRBV2

CDR3nt: TGTGCCAGCAAGACACAGCTATTAGGCTACACCTTC
CDR3aa: CASKTQLLGYTF
abundance: .
j_gene: TRBJ1-2
d_gene: .
v_gene: TRBV6-5

CDR3nt: TGCGCCAGCAGCTCGGGGGAGTATGGCTACACCTTC
CDR3aa: CASSSGEYGYTF
abundance: .
j_gene: TRBJ1-2
d_gene: .
v_gene: TRBV5-1

CDR3nt: TGCGCCAGCAGCTGGGACACGGGTGAAAAACTGTTTTTT
CDR3aa: CASSWDTGEKLFF
abundance: few
j_gene: TRBJ1-4
d_gene: .
v_gene: TRBV5-1

CDR3nt: TGTGCCATCCGCGGGGTTCTTACAGATACGCAGTATTTT
CDR3aa: CAIRGVLTDTQYF
abundance: .
j_gene: TRBJ2-3
d_gene: .
v_gene: TRBV7-2

CDR3nt: TGTGCCAGCAGCTTAGGGTCTGCTCGGTTCTACAATGAGCAGTTCTTC
CDR3aa: CASSLGSARFYNEQFF
abundance: .
j_gene: TRBJ2-1
d_gene: .
v_gene: TRBV7-2

CDR3nt: TGCGCCAGCAGCTTGGCCGGGGTGCGGGGCACCGGGGAGCTGTTTTTT
CDR3aa: CASSLAGVRGTGELFF
abundance: .
j_gene: TRBJ2-2
d_gene: .
v_gene: TRBV5-1

CDR3nt: TGTGCCAGCAGTCCCATTATGGGACTGTACAATGAGCAGTTCTTC
CDR3aa: CASSPIMGLYNEQFF
abundance: .
j_gene: TRBJ2-1
d_gene: .
v_gene: TRBV6-2/TRBV6-3

CDR3nt: TGCGCCAGCAGCGGGCGCGACAAAAACACTGAAGCTTTCTTT
CDR3aa: CASSGRDKNTEAFF
abundance: .
j_gene: TRBJ1-1
d_gene: .
v_gene: TRBV5-1

CDR3nt: TGTGCCTGGAGTGGTGGACATGCAACTAATGAAAAACTGTTTTTT
CDR3aa: CAWSGGHATNEKLFF
abundance: .
j_gene: TRBJ1-4
d_gene: .
v_gene: TRBV30

CDR3nt: TGTGCCAGCAGTGAAAGAAGTAGAGGGGAGACCCAGTACTTC
CDR3aa: CASSERSRGETQYF
abundance: .
j_gene: TRBJ2-5
d_gene: .
v_gene: TRBV6-1